These T cell receptor beta chains were read from a single sample in a study of OX40 agonist ivuxolimab in advanced cancers. Assay used: immunoSEQ multiplex PCR; TCRdb lists only in-frame clones, some missing. The sample shows more than 60,000 clones, 70% to 80% of them seen only once. The source material was CD4+ or CD8+ T cells sorted from blood, sampled in a trial of the OX40 agonist ivuxolimab. The receptors come from an adult with an advanced solid tumor such as melanoma, head and neck, liver or kidney cancer. The CDR3 runs from the conserved cysteine through the conserved F or W.

v_call cdr3_aa
TRBV11-3 CASSSQGLNTEAFF
TRBV20-1 CSVQDNEKLFF
TRBV19 CASNPGQGTYEQYF
TRBV5-1 CASSLPTGEQYF
TRBV18 CASSPPGTGGNEQYF
TRBV28 CASSLGTGSVTF
TRBV15 CATSSQGDTQYF
TRBV6-5 CASSYGYRGNTEAFF
TRBV9 CASSVAWGATNEKLFF
TRBV11-2 CASSLGLSSNTEAFF
TRBV2 CASRQDSGNTIYF
TRBV2 CASSVSFNQPQHF
TRBV5-6 CASNSAVGETQYF
TRBV6-5 CASSYQQPGFYGYTF
TRBV6-1 CASSLQNQPQHF
TRBV6-4 CASNGGGPRINNEQFF
TRBV19 CASSIIETGFTGELFF
TRBV28 CASSLFPSGQGGNTEAFF
TRBV9 CASSVGGPRRGNEQFF
TRBV5-1 CASSLIEGEQYF
TRBV5-6 CASSLLETGGPYEQYF
TRBV28 CASSSGGTSTRGDDGYTF
TRBV19 CASSISPRLGRSGNTIYF
TRBV7-9 CASSDTGSNQPQHF
TRBV19 CASSMRAGGIGELFF
TRBV4-1 CASSQERRGAPLHF
TRBV18 CASSPNRVGGTEAFF
TRBV6-1 CASSESPRGGAGTDTQYF
TRBV7-9 CASSFTGLSDTQYF
TRBV5-1 CASSLRSAGELFF
TRBV10-1 CASSERINTEAFF
TRBV19 CASSTGRDTGELFF
TRBV18 CASSPQETQYF
TRBV6-5 CASSPSVNAYGYTF
TRBV5-1 CASSSETGSNTEAFF
TRBV7-8 CASSLERQGKRRSYGYTF
TRBV5-6 CASSWTGWGNTIYF
TRBV2 CASTRTYTSYEQYF
TRBV6-5 CASSRQAGGLDEQFF
TRBV9 CASSASPYGYTF
TRBV29-1 CSVEMGWGDTQYF
TRBV5-4 CASSLSGTIAVDTQYF
TRBV5-1 CASSLVGGAVTEAFF
TRBV19 CASSRITVGEKLFF
TRBV9 CASSGQRGFGSYNEQFF
TRBV18 CASSRREGYNEQFF
TRBV18 CASSPDRDNQPQHF
TRBV7-9 CASSPLVTVSTDTQYF
TRBV5-1 CASSLGQGIYGYTF
TRBV19 CASSGQGASTDTQYF
TRBV4-1 CASSQDAAFSGANVLTF
TRBV10-3 CASRDRGNGEAFF
TRBV28 CASRAEVGRSNQPQHF